Included here is one TCR beta chain sequence, with context. The source of the sample is a study of blood T cell repertoires in COVID-19. Study details: Italy, Spain and the United States were the sources of the convalescent and acute COVID-19 samples. Nucleic acid was either cDNA or gDNA, and it came from T cells, B-cell-depleted T cells, or PBMCs.

Germline V gene sequence: CDR1 MNHEY, CDR2 SVGEGT. The V gene end was trimmed by 6 bases and the J gene end by 11 bases; junction bases not matched to a gene: 3. The CDR3 consists of 13 residues. The repertoire was sequenced with immunoSEQ multiplex PCR; TCRdb's copy has only in-frame clones and lacks some. The sample shows about 73,000 clones, 75% to 90% of them seen only once. The TCR comes from a man aged 80 or over with active or convalescent COVID-19. This sequence joins TRBV6-2 or TRBV6-3 and TRBJ2-1; 14 bases are a match to TRBD2. The sequencing input was peripheral blood. The CDR3 coding sequence is TGTGCCAGCAGCAGACTAGCGGGAGGGAAGCAGTTCTTC. It encodes CASSRLAGGKQFF.